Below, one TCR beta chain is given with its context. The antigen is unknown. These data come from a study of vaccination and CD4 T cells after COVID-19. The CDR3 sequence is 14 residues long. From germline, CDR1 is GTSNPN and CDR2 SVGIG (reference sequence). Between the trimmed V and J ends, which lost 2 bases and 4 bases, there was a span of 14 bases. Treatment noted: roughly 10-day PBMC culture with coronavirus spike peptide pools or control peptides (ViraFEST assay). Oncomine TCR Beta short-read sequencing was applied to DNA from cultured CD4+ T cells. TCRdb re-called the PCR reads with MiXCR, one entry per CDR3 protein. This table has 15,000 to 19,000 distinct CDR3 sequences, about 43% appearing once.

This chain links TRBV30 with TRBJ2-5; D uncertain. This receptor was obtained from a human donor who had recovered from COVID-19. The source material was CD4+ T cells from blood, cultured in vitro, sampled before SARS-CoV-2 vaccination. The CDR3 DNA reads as TGTGCCTGGAGTCCGCCCCACCTGGGAGAGACCCAGTACTTC. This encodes CAWSPPHLGETQYF.